A single sample gave rise to the 9 T cell receptor beta chains below, sequenced in a study of shared clonotypes between healthy human individuals. Method: immunoSEQ multiplex PCR; TCRdb's copy keeps in-frame clones and lacks some. The sample holds approximately 100,000 clones, 68% seen once. The material sequenced was memory CD8+ T cells sorted from blood. As to subset: CD45RO+ cells pooled with CCR7-negative TemRA cells. All receptors derive from a woman aged 25 to 39 in good health.

As concerns this clone: Other DNA sequences from this sample encode an identical CDR3 as well. The chain links TRBV9 to TRBJ2-7; D is possibly TRBD2 (5 bases). Germline CDR1 is SGDLS and CDR2 is YYNGEE. The CDR3 totals 12 residues. Between the trimmed V and J ends, which lost 3 bases and 4 bases, there was a span of 8 bases. The CDR3 DNA sequence: TGTGCCAGCAGCGGCGAGGGTTACGAGCAGTACTTC. Translating gives CASSGEGYEQYF. The whole variable domain, remainder taken from reference TRBV9 and TRBJ2-7, is DSGVTQTPKHLITATGQRVTLRCSPRSGDLSVYWYQQSLDQGLQFLIQYYNGEERAKGNILERFSAQQFPDLHSELNLSSLELGDSALYFCASSGEGYEQYFGPGTRLTVT.

The chain is built from TRBV5-1 and TRBJ2-3; perhaps TRBD2 as D (5 bases). Germline V gene sequence: CDR1 SGHRS, CDR2 YFSETQ. V lost 0 bases and J 6 bases, leaving 14 bases between the germline ends. The CDR3 loop spans 15 amino acids. Written as DNA, the CDR3 is TGCGCCAGCAGCTTGGCGGAGGTATCCGGCGATACGCAGTATTTT. Translation: CASSLAEVSGDTQYF. Full variable domain (rest looked up from reference TRBV5-1 and TRBJ2-3): KAGVTQTPRYLIKTRGQQVTLSCSPISGHRSVSWYQQTPGQGLQFLFEYFSETQRNKGNFPGRFSGRQFSNSRSEMNVSTLELGDSALYLCASSLAEVSGDTQYFGPGTRLTVL.

This chain joins TRBV6-1 and TRBJ2-7, with D possibly matching TRBD2 (6 bases). Germline CDR1 and CDR2: MNHNS and SASEGT. V shed 1 base and J shed 0 bases, with 10 bases lying between them. The CDR3 is 15 amino acids. CDR3 loop: CASSEEVGSSYEQYF. The CDR3 region has the DNA TGTGCCAGCAGTGAAGAAGTCGGGAGCTCCTACGAGCAGTACTTC.

This clone was seen repeatedly, ten times or more. The V gene is TRBV5-8, the J gene TRBJ2-6, with a weak D call TRBD1 (5 bases). The CDR3 runs to 18 residues. Trimming pared 2 bases from V and 0 bases from J, leaving 15 bases between. Germline V lookup: CDR1 SGHTS, CDR2 YDEGEE. Here the CDR3 reads CASSFGSGSYSGANVLTF. CDR3 DNA: TGTGCCAGCAGCTTTGGGTCAGGGTCTTACTCTGGGGCCAACGTCCTGACTTTC.

J is TRBJ2-3 and V is TRBV6-5; D is undetermined. The CDR3 consists of 15 residues. V was shortened by 1 base and J by 4 bases, with 12 bases between the two germline ends. Germline values: CDR1 MNHEY, CDR2 SVGAGI. The CDR3 nucleotides read TGTGCCAGCAGTTACTTGCCACTAACCGCAGATACGCAGTATTTT. Translation gives CASSYLPLTADTQYF.

The chain couples TRBV20-1 to TRBJ2-3; D call uncertain. This CDR3 region has 11 residues. Germline CDR1 DFQATT, CDR2 SNEGSKA (reference sequence). Trimming pared 1 base from V and 4 bases from J, leaving 3 bases between. CDR3 nucleotide sequence: TGCAGTGCTAGAGGCCCAGATACGCAGTATTTT. This sequence encodes CSARGPDTQYF.

This chain joins TRBV6-5 and TRBJ1-2; TRBD1 might be the D (5 bases). This CDR3 has 14 amino acids. Germline V CDR1 and CDR2: MNHEY, SVGAGI. The V end lost 2 bases, the J end lost 7 bases, and 14 bases lay between the germline ends. Here the CDR3 DNA reads TGTGCCAGCAGTTACGCCGGGGGTTTTGGTGGCTACACCTTC. Protein sequence: CASSYAGGFGGYTF.

V is TRBV7-9 and J is TRBJ1-3, with a tentative D call TRBD1 (6 bases). Germline CDR1 SEHNR, CDR2 FQNEAQ (reference sequence). The length of the CDR3 is 15 residues. V was trimmed by 1 base and J by 3 bases, leaving 10 bases between them. Written as DNA, the CDR3 is TGTGCCAGCAGCTTAGGGGGGGCTATTGGAAACACCATATATTTT. Its translation: CASSLGGAIGNTIYF.

The rearrangement links TRBV28 to TRBJ1-1; D might be TRBD1 (6 bases). Germline V lookup: CDR1 MDHEN, CDR2 SYDVKM. The V gene lost 8 bases and the J gene lost 1 base, with 17 bases spanning the gap. This CDR3 comprises 15 residues. CDR3 DNA sequence: TGTGCCAGCTATAATCCCGGGACAAGGAACACTGAAGCTTTCTTT. Its translation is CASYNPGTRNTEAFF.